What follows are 14 T cell receptor beta chains derived from one specimen sequenced in a study of cytomegalovirus exposure and HLA in healthy donors. The primer mix had 60 Vbeta and 13 Jbeta primers. Clones were sequenced by immunoSEQ multiplex PCR, and TCRdb holds only the in-frame ones, with some missing. The data contain approximately 81,000 clones, about 80% of them seen just once; the ten biggest clones take up approximately 3%. The sample consisted of PBMCs. The receptors derive from a man in his fifties in good health and CMV-seropositive.

This clone was observed a few times. The V call is TRBV5-4, the J call TRBJ1-1; TRBD1 might be the D (5 bases). The CDR3 has 14 residues. Germline CDR1 reads SGHNT; CDR2 reads YYREEE (reference sequence). V was cut by 4 bases and J by 6 bases, with 16 bases left in between. The DNA for the CDR3 is TGTGCCAGCAGCACGCGGGGGGAAGGTTCTGAAGCTTTCTTT. It specifies CASSTRGEGSEAFF.

This clone showed up just a few times. CDR3 sequence: CASSKQGTFTEQYF. The CDR3 nucleotides read TGTGCCAGCTCGAAACAGGGAACTTTTACCGAGCAGTACTTC. This rearrangement joins TRBV18 to TRBJ2-7; D might be TRBD1 (6 bases). The V gene lost 6 bases and the J gene lost 6 bases, with 18 bases spanning the gap. CDR1 is KGHSH and CDR2 is LQKENI in the germline V gene. The CDR3 consists of 14 residues.

This clone has a single count. The chain is built from TRBV6-1 and TRBJ1-5, with TRBD1 as a possible D gene (6 bases). Trimming removed 6 bases from V and 9 bases from J, with 18 bases in between. The CDR3 runs to 14 residues. Germline lookup yields CDR1 MNHNS and CDR2 SASEGT. The DNA of the CDR3 is TGTGCCAGCAGCCACAGGGAAGTAACATGGCCCCAGCATTTT. Its translation: CASSHREVTWPQHF.

The chain couples TRBV6-1 to TRBJ2-1; unclear D gene. This CDR3 has 15 residues. Germline V gives CDR1 MNHNS, CDR2 SASEGT. With 3 bases removed from V and 2 bases from J, the gap between germline ends came to 11 bases. The CDR3 nucleotides read TGTGCCAGCAGTGATTTGAGCGTGGCCTACAATGAGCAGTTCTTC. Translation gives CASSDLSVAYNEQFF.

V usage is TRBV25-1 and J usage is TRBJ2-2; possible D gene TRBD2, 7 bases. This CDR3 spans 15 amino acids. V lost 8 bases and J 6 bases, leaving 19 bases between the germline ends. Per germline, CDR1 MGHDK and CDR2 SYGVNS. CDR3 sequence reads: CASRGEQGRAGELFF. The CDR3 nucleotides are TGTGCCAGCCGGGGGGAACAGGGTAGAGCCGGGGAGCTGTTTTTT.

This sequence joins TRBV7-3 and TRBJ2-1, with TRBD2 matching over 10 bases. Germline V gives CDR1 SGHTA, CDR2 FQGTGA. This CDR3 spans 17 amino acids. Unmatched junction bases numbered 7, after V lost 5 bases and J lost 0 bases. CDR3 in DNA: TGTGCCAGCAGCCGAAAGGGACTAGCGAGCTCCTACAATGAGCAGTTCTTC. Its protein is CASSRKGLASSYNEQFF.

This clone was counted once. The V and J genes are TRBV29-1 and TRBJ2-7, with D perhaps matching TRBD2 (6 bases). V was clipped by 6 bases and J by 0 bases, with 15 bases between them. There are 14 residues in the CDR3. The germline gives CDR1 SQVTM, CDR2 ANQGSEA. The CDR3 DNA is TGCAGCGTCAGTAGGGACTGGGGCTCCTACGAGCAGTACTTC. It translates to CSVSRDWGSYEQYF.

The V call is TRBV19, the J call TRBJ2-7; possible D gene TRBD1, 5 bases. Germline loops: CDR1 LNHDA, CDR2 SQIVND (reference sequence). The CDR3 has 12 residues. With 7 bases removed from V and 2 bases from J, the gap between germline ends came to 9 bases. The CDR3: CASMGLTYEQYF. The CDR3 region has the DNA TGTGCCAGTATGGGGCTCACCTACGAGCAGTACTTC.

This chain connects TRBV19 to TRBJ2-2, with 7 bases fitting TRBD1. Unmatched junction bases numbered 19, after V lost 6 bases and J lost 3 bases. The CDR3 sequence is 19 residues long. Germline lookup yields CDR1 LNHDA and CDR2 SQIVND (reference sequence). Written as DNA, the CDR3 is TGTGCCAGTAGGGCCTCGTTCCGGGACAGTGTTATTGACACCGGGGAGCTGTTTTTT. This encodes CASRASFRDSVIDTGELFF.

The CDR3 here is CASTSLAGRPLFF. As DNA, the CDR3 is TGTGCCAGCACCTCCCTGGCGGGCAGGCCACTGTTTTTT. The chain uses TRBV2 and TRBJ1-4; D unresolved. Germline CDR1 SNHLY, CDR2 FYNNEI. The CDR3 is 13 residues long. Trimming stripped 7 bases from V and 13 bases from J, with 19 bases between.

This clone was picked up one time. This chain connects TRBV7-9 to TRBJ1-2; D gene ambiguous. Germline V CDR1 and CDR2: SEHNR, FQNEAQ (reference sequence). This CDR3 has 13 amino acids. V dropped 5 bases and J dropped 5 bases, with 12 bases sitting between them. Here the CDR3 reads CASSDSSSYGYTF. CDR3 DNA: TGTGCCAGCAGCGATAGCAGTTCGTATGGCTACACCTTC.

The chain links TRBV5-1 to TRBJ2-3; TRBD1 matches at 8 bases. V was pared by 1 base and J by 2 bases, with 3 bases of the junction left unmatched. Germline values: CDR1 SGHRS, CDR2 YFSETQ. The CDR3 is made up of 15 amino acids. As DNA, the CDR3 is TGCGCCAGCAGCTTGTGGACAGGGCCCACAGATACGCAGTATTTT. Translating gives CASSLWTGPTDTQYF.

This chain joins TRBV12-5 and TRBJ2-2; 7 bases are shared with TRBD2. This CDR3 region has 15 residues. CDR1 is LGHNT, CDR2 FRNRAP, per germline. After removal of 7 bases from V and 5 bases from J, the junction contained 10 bases not matched to a gene. CDR3 bases: TGTGCTAGTGAGGCCGGGTGGGGGGGGACCGGGGAGCTGTTTTTT. Translating gives CASEAGWGGTGELFF.

This chain connects TRBV28 to TRBJ1-4; tentatively, D is TRBD1 (5 bases). The CDR3 runs to 14 residues. Germline lookup yields CDR1 MDHEN and CDR2 SYDVKM. Trimming took 3 bases from V and 6 from J, leaving 11 bases between them. The CDR3 sequence: CASSLTGGDEKLFF. The CDR3 bases are TGTGCCAGCAGTTTGACGGGGGGTGATGAAAAACTGTTTTTT.